The 14 T cell receptor beta chains below were found in one sample sequenced in a study of T cells in Graves' hyperthyroidism and ophthalmopathy. What was amplified from RNA transcripts were TCR beta CDR3 regions. The HTBI primer set drove a first-round RT-PCR of the TCR CDR3. In TCRdb, the multiplex PCR reads were re-called with MiXCR into one record per CDR3 protein. The table lists around 400,000 distinct CDR3 sequences, roughly 13% of them singletons. Source material: blood. Source of these receptors: a young woman with Graves' hyperthyroidism.

A word on this clonotype: A much bigger clone sits one base away, suggesting this may be a read error. In nucleotides, the CDR3 is TGTGCCTGGAGAGATCCGGCGCTTGGCTACACCTTC. It specifies CAWRDPALGYTF. The rearrangement uses TRBV30 and TRBJ1-2, with no clear D. The CDR3 extends over 12 amino acids. CDR1 is GTSNPN, CDR2 SVGIG, per germline (reference sequence). Trimming pared 3 bases from V and 7 bases from J, leaving 12 bases between.

This clonotype has at least ten counts. CDR3 sequence: CATSRAQDRGQFF. CDR3 sequence (DNA): TGTGCCACCAGCCGGGCTCAAGACAGGGGTCAGTTCTTC. V is TRBV15 and J is TRBJ2-1; TRBD1 aligns across 8 bases. V lost 5 bases to trimming and J lost 13 bases; unmatched junction nucleotides: 10. Germline lookup yields CDR1 LNHNV and CDR2 YYDKDF (reference sequence). The CDR3 is 13 amino acids.

This clonotype showed up many times. The rearrangement uses TRBV6-2 or TRBV6-3 and TRBJ2-7; D not certain. V lost 8 bases, J lost 6 bases, and 20 bases lay in between. CDR1 and CDR2 (germline): MNHEY, SVGEGT. The CDR3 has 14 amino acids. The CDR3 sequence is CASSLSIEFSEQYF. The CDR3 DNA reads TGTGCCAGCTCGTTAAGTATCGAGTTTTCCGAGCAGTACTTC.

This clonotype was found many times. As DNA, the CDR3 is TGTGCCACCAGCAGAGATCGAGGGGCTCGGGACGAGCAGTACTTC. It is translated as CATSRDRGARDEQYF. The chain uses TRBV15 and TRBJ2-7; D possibly uses TRBD1 or TRBD2 (5 bases each). The germline gives CDR1 LNHNV, CDR2 YYDKDF (reference sequence). V was trimmed by 0 bases and J by 5 bases, leaving 14 bases between them. CDR3 size: 15 residues.

In this sample, this clonotype turned up many times. This chain connects TRBV28 to TRBJ1-5; 8 bases are a match to TRBD1. Trimming cost V 6 bases and J 6 bases; bases outside gene matches: 10. This CDR3 spans 15 amino acids. CDR1 is MDHEN, CDR2 SYDVKM, per germline. The CDR3, as DNA: TGTGCCAGCAGGCAAGGGTCAACAGGGGGTCAGCCCCAGCATTTT. The encoded protein is CASRQGSTGGQPQHF.

The sample holds many counts of this clonotype. Germline is not matched at one junction end, which may reflect a read error. DNA of the CDR3: TGTGCTAGCAGCCCCGTAGACTTAGGCTACGAGCAGTACTTC. It yields the protein CASSPVDLGYEQYF. This rearrangement joins TRBV7-7 to TRBJ2-7; D remains ambiguous. Germline CDR1 SSHAT, CDR2 FNYEAQ (reference sequence). The CDR3 is 14 amino acids.

This clonotype was observed many times. The chain couples TRBV5-6 to TRBJ2-5, with 8 bases aligning to TRBD2. This CDR3 has 15 amino acids. With V trimmed by 4 bases and J by 5 bases, 10 bases remained unmatched. CDR1 is SGHDT and CDR2 is YYEEEE in the germline V gene. The CDR3: CASSVGTRVEETQYF. The CDR3 region has the DNA TGTGCCAGCAGCGTTGGGACTAGAGTTGAGGAGACCCAGTACTTC.

There are a few counts of this clonotype. The chain recombines TRBV9 with TRBJ2-3, with unresolved D. The germline CDR1 and CDR2 sequences are SGDLS and YYNGEE. The CDR3 is made up of 13 amino acids. The germline V and J ends were trimmed by 0 bases and 4 bases, with 6 bases remaining between them. In DNA, the CDR3 is TGTGCCAGCAGCGTAGACCTGGCAGATACGCAGTATTTT. Translation gives CASSVDLADTQYF.

In this sample, this clonotype turned up many times. V and J are TRBV7-2 and TRBJ2-3; D assignment may be TRBD1 or TRBD2 (5 bases each). The CDR3 has 15 residues. Trimming removed 4 bases from V and 2 bases from J, with 13 bases in between. Germline V gene data show CDR1 as SGHTA and CDR2 as FQGNSA. DNA for the CDR3: TGTGCCAGCAGCTGGGTTGGGGGATACACAGATACGCAGTATTTT. Translating gives CASSWVGGYTDTQYF.

This chain uses TRBV20-1 with TRBJ1-5; 9 bases are shared with TRBD1. The CDR3 extends over 14 amino acids. CDR1 and CDR2 (germline): DFQATT, SNEGSKA (reference sequence). After removal of 3 bases from V and 9 bases from J, the junction contained 9 bases not matched to a gene. In nucleotides, the CDR3 is TGCAGTGCTAGGAAAGGACAGGGGCAAGGGCCCCAGCATTTT. Its protein is CSARKGQGQGPQHF.

The rearrangement uses TRBV9 and TRBJ2-6, with TRBD2 matching over 7 bases. This CDR3 has 14 residues. Unmatched junction bases numbered 0, after V lost 5 bases and J lost 1 base. Germline V gene lookup returns CDR1 SGDLS and CDR2 YYNGEE. The CDR3 sequence: CASRGGSGANVLTF. CDR3 nucleotides: TGTGCCAGCAGGGGAGGGTCTGGGGCCAACGTCCTGACTTTC.

V usage is TRBV7-9 and J usage is TRBJ1-5; D gene uncertain. Per the germline V gene, CDR1 is SEHNR and CDR2 is FQNEAQ (reference sequence). Trimming cost V 6 bases and J 1 base, with 7 bases left between them. The CDR3 is 13 residues long. Here the CDR3 DNA reads TGTGCCAGCAGTAGGGAAAGCAATCAGCCCCAGCATTTT. Amino acids: CASSRESNQPQHF.

V is TRBV4-1 and J is TRBJ2-1; TRBD2 agrees at 15 bases. V shed 1 base, J shed 4 bases, and the junction held 2 bases outside the gene matches. CDR3 length equals 17 residues. The germline V gene encodes CDR1 MGHRA and CDR2 YSYEKL. CDR3 residues: CASSQGGTSGRYNEQFF. The CDR3 nucleotides are TGCGCCAGCAGCCAAGGAGGGACTAGCGGGAGGTACAATGAGCAGTTCTTC.

This clonotype was recorded at least ten times. The chain has TRBV9 and TRBJ2-5; tentative D call: TRBD2 (5 bases). The CDR3 extends over 16 amino acids. V lost 4 bases and J lost 0, with 16 bases in between. Germline-derived CDR1 and CDR2 are SGDLS and YYNGEE. The CDR3 loop reads CASSPLEARYQETQYF. CDR3 DNA: TGTGCCAGCAGCCCACTGGAGGCAAGGTACCAAGAGACCCAGTACTTC.